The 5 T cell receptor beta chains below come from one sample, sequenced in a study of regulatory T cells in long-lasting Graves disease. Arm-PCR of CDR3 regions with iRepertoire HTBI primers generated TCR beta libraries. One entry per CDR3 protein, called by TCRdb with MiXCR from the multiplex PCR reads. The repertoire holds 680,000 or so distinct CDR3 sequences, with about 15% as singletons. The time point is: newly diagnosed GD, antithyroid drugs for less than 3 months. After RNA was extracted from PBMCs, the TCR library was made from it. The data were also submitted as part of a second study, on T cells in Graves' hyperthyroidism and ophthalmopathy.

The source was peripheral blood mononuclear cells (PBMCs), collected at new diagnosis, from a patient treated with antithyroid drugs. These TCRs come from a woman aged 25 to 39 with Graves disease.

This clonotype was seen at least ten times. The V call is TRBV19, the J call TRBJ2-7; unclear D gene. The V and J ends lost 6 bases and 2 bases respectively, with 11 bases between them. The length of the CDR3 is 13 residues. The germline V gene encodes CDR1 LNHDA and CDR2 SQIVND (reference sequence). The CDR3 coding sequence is TGTGCCAGTAGCCCGAGCCTAGCCTACGAGCAGTACTTC. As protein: CASSPSLAYEQYF.

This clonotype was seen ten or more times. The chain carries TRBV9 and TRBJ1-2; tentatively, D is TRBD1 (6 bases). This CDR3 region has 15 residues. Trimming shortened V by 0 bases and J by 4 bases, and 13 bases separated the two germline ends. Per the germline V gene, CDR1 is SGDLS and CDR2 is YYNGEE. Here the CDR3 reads CASSVGTASLYGYTF. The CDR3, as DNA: TGTGCCAGCAGCGTAGGGACAGCATCACTCTATGGCTACACCTTC.

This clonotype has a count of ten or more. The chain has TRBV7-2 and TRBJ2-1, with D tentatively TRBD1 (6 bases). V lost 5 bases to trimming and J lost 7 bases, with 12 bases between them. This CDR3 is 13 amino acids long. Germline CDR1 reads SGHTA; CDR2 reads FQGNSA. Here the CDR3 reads CASSPTGRNEQFF. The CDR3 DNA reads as TGTGCCAGCAGCCCTACAGGGAGAAATGAGCAGTTCTTC.

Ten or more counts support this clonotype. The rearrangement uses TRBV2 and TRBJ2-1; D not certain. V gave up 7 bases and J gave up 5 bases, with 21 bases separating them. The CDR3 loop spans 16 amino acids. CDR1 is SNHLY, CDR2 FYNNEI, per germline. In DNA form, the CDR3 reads TGTGCCAGCATCGGACGGGCTTTGGTCCCAAACAATGAGCAGTTCTTC. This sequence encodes CASIGRALVPNNEQFF.

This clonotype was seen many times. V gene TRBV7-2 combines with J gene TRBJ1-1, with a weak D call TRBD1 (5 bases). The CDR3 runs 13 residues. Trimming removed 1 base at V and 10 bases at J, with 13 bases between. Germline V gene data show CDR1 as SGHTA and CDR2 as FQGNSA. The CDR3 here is CASSLDPTARAFF. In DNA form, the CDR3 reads TGTGCCAGCAGCTTAGATCCGACAGCTAGAGCTTTCTTT. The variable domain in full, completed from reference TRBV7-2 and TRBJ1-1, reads GAGVSQSPSNKVTEKGKDVELRCDPISGHTALYWYRQSLGQGLEFLIYFQGNSAPDKSGLPSDRFSAERTGGSVSTLTIQRTQQEDSAVYLCASSLDPTARAFFGQGTRLTVV.